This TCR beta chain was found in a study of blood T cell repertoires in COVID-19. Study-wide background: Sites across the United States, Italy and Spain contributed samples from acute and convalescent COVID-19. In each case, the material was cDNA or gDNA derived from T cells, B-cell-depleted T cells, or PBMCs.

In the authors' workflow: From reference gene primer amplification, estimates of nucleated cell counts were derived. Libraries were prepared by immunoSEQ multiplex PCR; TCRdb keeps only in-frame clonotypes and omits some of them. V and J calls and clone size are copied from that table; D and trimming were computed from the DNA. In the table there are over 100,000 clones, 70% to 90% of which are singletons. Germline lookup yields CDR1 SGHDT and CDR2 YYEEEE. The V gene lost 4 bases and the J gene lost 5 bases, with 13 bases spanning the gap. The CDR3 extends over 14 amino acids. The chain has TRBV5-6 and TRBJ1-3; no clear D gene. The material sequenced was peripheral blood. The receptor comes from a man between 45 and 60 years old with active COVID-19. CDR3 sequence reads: CASSPHSARNTIYF. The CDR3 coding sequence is TGTGCCAGCAGCCCCCACAGTGCCAGAAACACCATATATTTT.